One and the same sample provided the 17 T cell receptor beta chains below, sequenced in a study of liver allograft versus peripheral blood T cells. On the study more broadly: Hepatic allograft T cell receptor repertoires were evaluated relative to those present in recipients' peripheral blood.

Using its own MiXCR run on the reads, TCRdb lists one record per CDR3 protein. The top ten hold 70% to 80% of the sample, which has 700 or so distinct CDR3 sequences, about two fifths seen once. These receptors all come from a human patient who had a liver transplant. Certain T cells may be donor cells from the graft.

This clonotype was picked up many times. This sequence joins TRBV6-6 and TRBJ1-1; D might be TRBD1 (6 bases). This CDR3 is built from 14 residues. CDR1 is MNHNY and CDR2 is SVGAGI in the germline V gene (reference sequence). Trimming removed 10 bases from V and 3 bases from J, with 18 bases in between. CDR3 region: CATGWGPEDTEAFF. In DNA, the CDR3 is TGTGCCACCGGTTGGGGGCCGGAGGACACTGAAGCTTTCTTT.

This clonotype has only a few counts. J is TRBJ2-2 and V is TRBV6-2 or TRBV6-3, with TRBD1 matching over 8 bases. With V trimmed by 4 bases and J by 3 bases, 4 bases remained unmatched. The CDR3 sequence is 15 residues long. CDR1 and CDR2 (germline): MNHEY, SVGEGT. The CDR3 loop reads CASSSRDRYTGELFF. The CDR3 nucleotides read TGTGCCAGCAGTTCCCGGGACAGGTACACCGGGGAGCTGTTTTTT.

This clonotype was counted between two and nine times. The chain carries TRBV19 and TRBJ2-1; possible D gene TRBD1, 6 bases. There are 17 residues in the CDR3. Germline CDR1 is LNHDA and CDR2 is SQIVND (reference sequence). Trimming shortened V by 0 bases and J by 4 bases, and 16 bases separated the two germline ends. The CDR3 DNA sequence: TGTGCCAGTAGTATAGATTGGGTAGGGGGAAATTACAATGAGCAGTTCTTC. As protein: CASSIDWVGGNYNEQFF.

CDR3 sequence: CASSVDGNLYEQYF. The CDR3 bases are TGTGCCAGCAGTGTGGACGGAAACCTCTACGAGCAGTACTTC. This chain uses TRBV27 with TRBJ2-7; no definite D call. Germline lookup yields CDR1 MNHEY and CDR2 SMNVEV (reference sequence). This CDR3 comprises 14 residues. V dropped 5 bases and J dropped 3 bases, with 14 bases sitting between them.

The V gene is TRBV28, the J gene TRBJ1-5; D not certain. Germline CDR1 is MDHEN and CDR2 is SYDVKM. This CDR3 region has 15 residues. Trimming removed 5 bases at V and 1 base at J, with 12 bases between. CDR3 sequence reads: CASSLDGGSNQPQHF. The CDR3 coding sequence is TGTGCCAGCAGTCTGGACGGAGGGAGCAATCAGCCCCAGCATTTT.

This clonotype is classed as medium-sized (0.01 to 0.1%). The chain links TRBV19 to TRBJ1-6, with 9 bases lining up with TRBD1. Germline V gene data show CDR1 as LNHDA and CDR2 as SQIVND (reference sequence). The CDR3 is 15 amino acids. Losses at the gene ends were 5 bases for V and 10 bases for J; bases not matched to a gene: 9. The CDR3 sequence: CASSSGTGLRSPLHF. As DNA, the CDR3 is TGTGCCAGTAGTTCCGGGACAGGGCTTCGATCACCCCTCCACTTT. Based on the CDR3 plus reference TRBV19 and TRBJ1-6, the full variable domain is DGGITQSPKYLFRKEGQNVTLSCEQNLNHDAMYWYRQDPGQGLRLIYYSQIVNDFQKGDIAEGYSVSREKKESFPLTVTSAQKNPTAFYLCASSSGTGLRSPLHFGNGTRLTVT.

The CDR3 sequence is CASRVGPSIYEQYF. The CDR3 DNA reads as TGTGCCAGCAGGGTCGGACCGTCCATCTACGAGCAGTACTTC. This chain links TRBV6-2 or TRBV6-3 with TRBJ2-7; D is uncertain. In germline, CDR1 is MNHEY, CDR2 SVGEGT. The length of the CDR3 is 14 residues. V dropped 6 bases and J dropped 3 bases, with 15 bases sitting between them.

As DNA, the CDR3 is TGTGCCAGCAGTTACTGGGGCCTCTCTAGCACAGATACGCAGTATTTT. This sequence encodes CASSYWGLSSTDTQYF. The rearrangement joins TRBV6-2 or TRBV6-3 to TRBJ2-3; tentative D call: TRBD1 (5 bases). The CDR3 extends over 16 amino acids. Germline CDR1 MNHEY, CDR2 SVGEGT. V lost 1 base to trimming and J lost 0 bases, with 11 bases between them.

This clonotype is hyperexpanded (1% or more) in the sample. This chain uses TRBV6-6 with TRBJ1-1; 9 nucleotides agree with TRBD1. This CDR3 has 14 amino acids. Trimming removed 10 bases from V and 1 base from J; junction bases left unmatched: 7. Germline V gene data show CDR1 as MNHNY and CDR2 as SVGAGI (reference sequence). The CDR3 DNA reads as TGTGCCACTCGGACAGGGGAGAGGAACACTGAAGCTTTCTTT. Protein: CATRTGERNTEAFF.

This chain links TRBV13 with TRBJ2-7, with D perhaps matching TRBD1 or TRBD2 (6 bases each). The germline V gene has CDR1 PRHDT and CDR2 FYEKMQ (reference sequence). The CDR3 sequence is 16 residues long. Trimming shortened V by 3 bases and J by 2 bases, and 17 bases separated the two germline ends. As DNA, the CDR3 is TGTGCCAGCAGCTTTAAGGGGGGAGGAACCCCCTACGAGCAGTACTTC. It yields the protein CASSFKGGGTPYEQYF.

This clonotype was picked up a small number of times. This chain joins TRBV6-5 and TRBJ1-5; maybe TRBD1 (6 bases). Germline V lookup: CDR1 MNHEY, CDR2 SVGAGI. The CDR3 extends over 14 amino acids. V lost 9 bases, J lost 0 bases, and 12 bases lay in between. The CDR3 region is CASSGGGSNQPQHF. CDR3 bases: TGTGCCAGTTCCGGAGGGGGTAGCAATCAGCCCCAGCATTTT.

J is TRBJ1-3 and V is TRBV10-3; D is unresolved. In germline, CDR1 is ENHRY, CDR2 SYGVKD. Between the trimmed V and J ends, which lost 2 bases and 2 bases, there was a span of 4 bases. CDR3 length: 13 residues. The CDR3 DNA is TGTGCCATCAGTGAGAGGACTGGAAACACCATATATTTT. Protein sequence: CAISERTGNTIYF.

V and J are TRBV18 and TRBJ1-2, with 7 bases fitting TRBD1. V shed 6 bases and J 3 bases; nucleotides not matched to a gene: 4. Germline V gene data show CDR1 as KGHSH and CDR2 as LQKENI. There are 13 residues in the CDR3. The CDR3 DNA reads as TGTGCCAGCTCTCGAACAGGGGACTATGGCTACACCTTC. Amino acids: CASSRTGDYGYTF. The complete variable domain, with remaining parts taken from reference TRBV18 and TRBJ1-2, reads NAGVMQNPRHLVRRRGQEARLRCSPMKGHSHVYWYRQLPEEGLKFMVYLQKENIIDESGMPKERFSAEFPKEGPSILRIQQVVRGDSAAYFCASSRTGDYGYTFGSGTRLTVV.

This clonotype was seen only a few times. J is TRBJ1-1 and V is TRBV6-1; D unclear. The length of the CDR3 is 15 residues. Germline CDR1 and CDR2: MNHNS and SASEGT. V was clipped by 4 bases and J by 1 base, with 13 bases between them. For the CDR3, the DNA is TGTGCCAGCAGTGTATCACAGCGACCGAACACTGAAGCTTTCTTT. Encoded protein: CASSVSQRPNTEAFF.

This rearrangement joins TRBV7-9 to TRBJ2-1; 8 positions agree with TRBD1. Germline V gene sequence: CDR1 SEHNR, CDR2 FQNEAQ (reference sequence). The CDR3 consists of 15 residues. V shed 5 bases, J shed 7 bases, and the junction held 10 bases outside the gene matches. The CDR3 coding sequence is TGTGCCAGCAGCCCCGGGACAGGAGTACAAAATGAGCAGTTCTTC. Translation gives CASSPGTGVQNEQFF. Full variable domain (remainder filled in from reference TRBV7-9 and TRBJ2-1): DTGVSQNPRHKITKRGQNVTFRCDPISEHNRLYWYRQTLGQGPEFLTYFQNEAQLEKSRLLSDRFSAERPKGSFSTLEIQRTEQGDSAMYLCASSPGTGVQNEQFFGPGTRLTVL.

This clonotype appeared a few times. This chain links TRBV19 with TRBJ2-7; D may correspond to TRBD1 or TRBD2 (5 bases each). The CDR3 is 14 residues long. Trimming pared 7 bases from V and 6 bases from J, leaving 19 bases between. The germline gives CDR1 LNHDA, CDR2 SQIVND (reference sequence). The CDR3 sequence is CASMGRDGLSEQYF. In DNA, the CDR3 is TGTGCCAGTATGGGAAGGGACGGCCTCTCCGAGCAGTACTTC.

The rearrangement links TRBV6-2 or TRBV6-3 to TRBJ1-3; a possible D gene is TRBD1 (5 bases). Per the germline V gene, CDR1 is MNHEY and CDR2 is SVGEGT. Trimming removed 7 bases at V and 0 bases at J, with 16 bases between. This CDR3 is built from 16 residues. The CDR3 bases are TGTGCCAGCAATGACGGGACGGCGATCTCTGGAAACACCATATATTTT. Protein product: CASNDGTAISGNTIYF.